One and the same sample provided the 2 T cell receptor beta chains below, sequenced in a study of graft-versus-host responses after intestinal transplantation. What these receptors recognize is not known. Here immunoSEQ multiplex PCR was the method, and the copy in TCRdb shows in-frame clones only, minus some. The table records around 130,000 clones, just over 90% of them present only once. The material sequenced was unstimulated CD4+ T cells sorted from spleen or lymph node cells, taken before intestinal transplant. The receptors come from a human donor who received an intestinal transplant.

CDR3 sequence: CASRTYSSSYEQYF. CDR3 nucleotides: TGTGCCAGCAGAACCTACAGCAGCTCCTACGAGCAGTACTTC. J is TRBJ2-7 and V is TRBV2; D gene ambiguous. In germline, CDR1 is SNHLY, CDR2 FYNNEI. The CDR3 is made up of 14 amino acids. Trimming pared 6 bases from V and 0 bases from J, leaving 12 bases between.

The genes are TRBV4-1 and TRBJ2-2; D is uncertain. V lost 0 bases, J lost 1 base, and 9 bases lay in between. The CDR3 contains 16 residues. CDR1 is MGHRA, CDR2 YSYEKL, per germline. The CDR3 sequence: CASSQESSRNTGELFF. In nucleotides, the CDR3 is TGCGCCAGCAGCCAAGAGAGCTCCAGGAACACCGGGGAGCTGTTTTTT.